The source of this T cell receptor (beta chain) is a study of vaccination effects on CD4 cells after COVID-19. Data came from immunoSEQ multiplex PCR; TCRdb stores just in-frame clones and leaves some out. The sample shows approximately 74,000 clones, around 79% of them seen only once. Before any sequencing was done, the ViraFEST assay used viral peptide pools to expand antigen-specific CD4+ T cells. Culturing for 10 to 11 days preceded CD4+ T cell isolation. None of these healthy vaccinees had been infected with SARS-CoV-2 before vaccination. Half the medium was replaced with IL-2 medium on days 3 and 7. About this clone itself: Its antigen is not known. Other DNA sequences of this sample code for an identical CDR3.

This CDR3 has 11 residues. Germline V gene data show CDR1 as KGHSH and CDR2 as LQKENI. Trimming shortened V by 1 base and J by 3 bases, and 0 bases separated the two germline ends. Specimen: CD4+ T cells from PBMCs cultured with HCoV-NL63 spike peptides, collected before COVID-19 vaccination. This receptor was taken from a human donor who received a COVID-19 vaccine. The chain employs TRBV18 and TRBJ2-5; D is unresolved. The CDR3 reads CASSPQETQYF. The CDR3 region has the DNA TGTGCCAGCTCACCACAAGAGACCCAGTACTTC.